This entry concerns a single T cell receptor beta chain. Its antigen remains unknown. The assay was immunoSEQ multiplex PCR, and TCRdb's table has in-frame clones only and misses some. Altogether under 20,000 clones are present, roughly 94% being singletons, with the ten largest covering 0.75% to 0.95%. These data belong to a study of graft-versus-host responses after intestinal transplantation. About the study: Multivisceral, liver-intestinal, or isolated intestinal transplants were performed in recipients. Recipients were all induced with anti-thymocyte globulin, then given tacrolimus and steroids for about three years. Study-wide points: Maximum circulating GvH clone levels tracked with early post-transplant HvG decreases. Recipient marrow harbored GvH clones, some of which surfaced first in ileum or blood.

This CDR3 spans 19 amino acids. This clonotype originated in a human patient who received an intestinal transplant, so some T cells may come from the graft donor. V gene TRBV21-1 combines with J gene TRBJ2-4. TRBV21-1 is flagged as a pseudogene. Sequenced material: PBMCs, taken 23 days after intestinal transplant. The CDR3 nucleotides read TGTGCCAGCAGCAAAGCCCCGGGACCCCTCAATTTAGCCAAAAACATTCAGTACTTC. The encoded protein is CASSKAPGPLNLAKNIQYF.